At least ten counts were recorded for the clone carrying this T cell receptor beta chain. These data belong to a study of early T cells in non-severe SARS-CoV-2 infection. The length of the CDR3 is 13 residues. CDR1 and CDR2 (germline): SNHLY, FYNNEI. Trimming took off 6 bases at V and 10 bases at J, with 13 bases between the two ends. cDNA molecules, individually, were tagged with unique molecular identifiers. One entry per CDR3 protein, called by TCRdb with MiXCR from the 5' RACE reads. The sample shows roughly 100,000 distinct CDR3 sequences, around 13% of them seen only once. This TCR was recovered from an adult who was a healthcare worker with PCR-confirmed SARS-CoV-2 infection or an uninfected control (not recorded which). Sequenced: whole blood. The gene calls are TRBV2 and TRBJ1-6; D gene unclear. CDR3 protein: CASRTYEQSPLHF. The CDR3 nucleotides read TGTGCCAGCAGGACATACGAACAATCACCCCTCCACTTT.